These 14 T cell receptor beta chains came from one sample sequenced in a study of T cell responses to AZD1222 COVID-19 vaccine. TCRdb's copy holds only in-frame clones and misses some; the assay was immunoSEQ multiplex PCR. Of about 69,000 clones listed, 83% were seen once; the top ten hold approximately 23%. The specimen comprised peripheral blood, sampled 28 days after the second AZD1222 dose. The receptors were sampled from an adult who received the AZD1222 COVID-19 vaccine.

The chain couples TRBV5-8 to TRBJ1-4; D call uncertain. The CDR3 is made up of 14 amino acids. The germline gives CDR1 SGHTS, CDR2 YDEGEE. The germline V and J ends were trimmed by 5 bases and 7 bases, with 15 bases remaining between them. The CDR3 region is CASRSDIWGEKLFF. CDR3 sequence (DNA): TGTGCCAGCAGGTCCGACATATGGGGTGAAAAACTGTTTTTT.

The rearrangement uses TRBV5-5 and TRBJ2-3; no definite D call. This CDR3 spans 13 amino acids. Germline V lookup: CDR1 SGHKS, CDR2 YYEKEE (reference sequence). The ends were cut back, 2 bases at V and 2 bases at J, with 6 bases in the middle. CDR3 loop: CASSFNPTDTQYF. DNA of the CDR3: TGTGCCAGCAGCTTCAATCCCACAGATACGCAGTATTTT.

The chain uses TRBV3-1 (or the pseudogene TRBV3-2) and TRBJ2-3; D gene uncertain. CDR1 and CDR2 (germline): LGHDT, YNNKEL (reference sequence). Trimming removed 2 bases at V and 3 bases at J, with 9 bases between. CDR3 length: 14 amino acids. The CDR3 here is CASSQSLRTDTQYF. CDR3 sequence (DNA): TGTGCCAGCAGCCAATCCCTTAGGACAGATACGCAGTATTTT.

The chain employs TRBV6-5 and TRBJ2-7; D ambiguous. The germline V and J ends were trimmed by 5 bases and 4 bases, with 9 bases remaining between them. This CDR3 is built from 12 residues. CDR1 is MNHEY, CDR2 SVGAGI, per germline. The DNA for the CDR3 is TGTGCCAGCAGTCCAGATGATTACGAGCAGTACTTC. Protein sequence: CASSPDDYEQYF.

The chain employs TRBV3-1 (or the pseudogene TRBV3-2) and TRBJ1-2; D might be TRBD1 (6 bases). CDR1 and CDR2 (germline): LGHDT, YNNKEL (reference sequence). The V and J ends lost 0 bases and 4 bases respectively, with 9 bases between them. The CDR3 is 14 residues long. CDR3 in amino acids: CASSQEMTGYGYTF. The CDR3 region has the DNA TGTGCCAGCAGCCAAGAGATGACAGGCTATGGCTACACCTTC.

This clone was found a few times. The chain joins TRBV7-9 to TRBJ1-1; weak D call: TRBD1 (5 bases). The CDR3 has 14 residues. V lost 5 bases and J 4 bases, leaving 14 bases between the germline ends. The germline V gene encodes CDR1 SEHNR and CDR2 FQNEAQ (reference sequence). The CDR3 DNA is TGTGCCAGCAGCCATAAGACTGGGGGCACTGAAGCTTTCTTT. It codes for CASSHKTGGTEAFF.

The J gene is TRBJ1-4, the V gene TRBV3-1 (or the pseudogene TRBV3-2); possible D gene TRBD1, 5 bases. V lost 4 bases, J lost 7 bases, and 19 bases lay in between. Germline V gene data show CDR1 as LGHDT and CDR2 as YNNKEL (reference sequence). This CDR3 is 16 amino acids long. DNA for the CDR3: TGTGCCAGCAGCCTCCCCGAGGGGAGAGGATTTGAAAAACTGTTTTTT. Protein sequence: CASSLPEGRGFEKLFF.

This clone was picked up many times. J is TRBJ2-7 and V is TRBV7-9; 7 bases agree with TRBD2. The V segment lost 8 bases and the J segment 3 bases; nucleotides outside the gene matches: 16. The CDR3 is 16 amino acids. Germline-derived CDR1 and CDR2 are SEHNR and FQNEAQ (reference sequence). The CDR3 coding sequence is TGTGCCAGCTCCTTAGGCCTCGGAGCGGGGAACTACGAGCAGTACTTC. This sequence encodes CASSLGLGAGNYEQYF.

The chain employs TRBV30 and TRBJ1-1; the D is unclear. CDR1 and CDR2 from the germline V gene are GTSNPN and SVGIG (reference sequence). The CDR3 covers 13 residues. Trimming took off 6 bases at V and 5 bases at J, with 16 bases between the two ends. CDR3 amino acids: CACIARLSTEAFF. The DNA for the CDR3 is TGTGCCTGTATTGCAAGGTTAAGTACTGAAGCTTTCTTT.

The rearrangement uses TRBV6-2 or TRBV6-3 and TRBJ2-2; D might be TRBD2 (6 bases). Trimming took 2 bases from V and 3 from J, leaving 19 bases between them. This CDR3 comprises 18 residues. Germline V gene lookup returns CDR1 MNHEY and CDR2 SVGEGT. The CDR3 loop is CASSYPPSSATYTGELFF. In DNA, the CDR3 is TGTGCCAGCAGTTACCCACCTTCTAGCGCTACGTACACCGGGGAGCTGTTTTTT.

The chain uses TRBV9 and TRBJ2-1, with 9 bases matching TRBD1. The CDR3 has 15 amino acids. The germline V gene has CDR1 SGDLS and CDR2 YYNGEE. V trimming: 4 bases; J trimming: 4 bases; junction bases outside the gene matches: 6. CDR3 sequence (DNA): TGTGCCAGCAGCACCCGGGACAGGGCTTACAATGAGCAGTTCTTC. This translates into CASSTRDRAYNEQFF. Based on the CDR3 plus reference TRBV9 and TRBJ2-1, the full variable domain is DSGVTQTPKHLITATGQRVTLRCSPRSGDLSVYWYQQSLDQGLQFLIQYYNGEERAKGNILERFSAQQFPDLHSELNLSSLELGDSALYFCASSTRDRAYNEQFFGPGTRLTVL.

This clone was picked up a small number of times. The CDR3 coding sequence is TGCAGCGTTGACGGGGGCGCCGGCCCGAGTTATGGCTACACCTTC. It encodes CSVDGGAGPSYGYTF. V gene TRBV29-1 combines with J gene TRBJ1-2, with a tentative D call TRBD1 (6 bases). The CDR3 covers 15 residues. Germline CDR1 and CDR2: SQVTM and ANQGSEA. Trimming cost V 3 bases and J 5 bases, with 19 bases left between them.

This CDR3 reads CASSFTTGQNTEAFF. CDR3 in DNA: TGCGCCAGCAGCTTCACGACAGGGCAGAACACTGAAGCTTTCTTT. The chain employs TRBV5-1 and TRBJ1-1; TRBD1 agrees at 7 bases. With 2 bases clipped from V and 1 base from J, the junction kept 5 bases outside the gene matches. This CDR3 has 15 amino acids. Per germline, CDR1 SGHRS and CDR2 YFSETQ.

The chain employs TRBV7-9 and TRBJ1-2; perhaps TRBD1 as D (6 bases). The CDR3 covers 16 residues. The germline V and J ends were trimmed by 3 bases and 7 bases, with 21 bases remaining between them. CDR1 is SEHNR, CDR2 FQNEAQ, per germline (reference sequence). The CDR3 spells CASSFSRGQGRGGYTF. CDR3 bases: TGTGCCAGCAGCTTCTCGCGGGGCCAGGGGAGGGGTGGCTACACCTTC.